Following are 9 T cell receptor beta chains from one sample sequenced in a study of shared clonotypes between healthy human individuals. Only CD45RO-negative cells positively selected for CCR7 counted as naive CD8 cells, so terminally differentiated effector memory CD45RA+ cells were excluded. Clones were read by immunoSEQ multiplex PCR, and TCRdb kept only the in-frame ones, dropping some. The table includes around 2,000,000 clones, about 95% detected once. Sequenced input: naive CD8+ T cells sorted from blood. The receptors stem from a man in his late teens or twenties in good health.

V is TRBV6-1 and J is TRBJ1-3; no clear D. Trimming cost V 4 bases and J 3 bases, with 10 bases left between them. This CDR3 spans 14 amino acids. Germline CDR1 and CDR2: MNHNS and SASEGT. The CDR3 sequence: CASSGRMVGNTIYF. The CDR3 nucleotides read TGTGCCAGCAGTGGACGAATGGTTGGAAACACCATATATTTT.

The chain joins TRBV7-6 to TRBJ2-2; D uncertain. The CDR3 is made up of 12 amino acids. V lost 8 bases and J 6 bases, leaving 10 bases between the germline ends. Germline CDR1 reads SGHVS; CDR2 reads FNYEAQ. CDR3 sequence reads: CASGPNPGELFF. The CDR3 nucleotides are TGTGCCAGCGGGCCAAACCCCGGGGAGCTGTTTTTT.

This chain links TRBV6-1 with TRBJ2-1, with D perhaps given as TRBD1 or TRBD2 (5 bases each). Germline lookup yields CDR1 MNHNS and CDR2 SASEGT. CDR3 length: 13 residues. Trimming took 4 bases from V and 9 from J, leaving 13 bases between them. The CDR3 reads CASSGLGATEQFF. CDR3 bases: TGTGCCAGCAGTGGTCTCGGGGCCACTGAGCAGTTCTTC.

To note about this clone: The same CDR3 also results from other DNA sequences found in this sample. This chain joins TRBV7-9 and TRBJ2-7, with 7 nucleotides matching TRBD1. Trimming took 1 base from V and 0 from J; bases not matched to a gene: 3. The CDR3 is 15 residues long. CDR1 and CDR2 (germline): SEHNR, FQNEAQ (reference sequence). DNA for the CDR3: TGTGCCAGCAGCTTAGGACAGGGAAGCTCCTACGAGCAGTACTTC. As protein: CASSLGQGSSYEQYF.

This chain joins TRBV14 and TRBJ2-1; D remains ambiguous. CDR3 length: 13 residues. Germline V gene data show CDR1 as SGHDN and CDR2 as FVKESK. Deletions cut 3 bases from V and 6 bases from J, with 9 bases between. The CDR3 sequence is CASSQPGSNEQFF. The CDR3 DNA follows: TGTGCCAGCAGCCAGCCAGGTTCCAATGAGCAGTTCTTC. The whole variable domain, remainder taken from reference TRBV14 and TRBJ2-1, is EAGVTQFPSHSVIEKGQTVTLRCDPISGHDNLYWYRRVMGKEIKFLLHFVKESKQDESGMPNNRFLAERTGGTYSTLKVQPAELEDSGVYFCASSQPGSNEQFFGPGTRLTVL.

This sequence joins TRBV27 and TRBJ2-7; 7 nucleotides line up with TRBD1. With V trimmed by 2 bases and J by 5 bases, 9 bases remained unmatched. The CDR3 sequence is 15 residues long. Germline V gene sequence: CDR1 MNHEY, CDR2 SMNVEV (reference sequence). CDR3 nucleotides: TGTGCCAGCAGTTTAGGCCCACAGGGGTACCACGAGCAGTACTTC. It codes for CASSLGPQGYHEQYF.

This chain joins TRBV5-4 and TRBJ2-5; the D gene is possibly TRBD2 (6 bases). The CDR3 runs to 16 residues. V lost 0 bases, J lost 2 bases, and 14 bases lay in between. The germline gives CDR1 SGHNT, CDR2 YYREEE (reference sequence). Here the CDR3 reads CASSLGDSGDQETQYF. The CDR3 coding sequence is TGTGCCAGCAGCTTGGGGGACTCCGGGGATCAAGAGACCCAGTACTTC.

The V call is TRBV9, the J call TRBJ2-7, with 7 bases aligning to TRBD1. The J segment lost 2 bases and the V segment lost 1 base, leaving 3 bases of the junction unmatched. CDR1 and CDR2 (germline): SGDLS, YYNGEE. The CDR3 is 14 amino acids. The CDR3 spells CASSVRDSAYEQYF. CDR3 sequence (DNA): TGTGCCAGCAGCGTACGGGACAGTGCCTACGAGCAGTACTTC.

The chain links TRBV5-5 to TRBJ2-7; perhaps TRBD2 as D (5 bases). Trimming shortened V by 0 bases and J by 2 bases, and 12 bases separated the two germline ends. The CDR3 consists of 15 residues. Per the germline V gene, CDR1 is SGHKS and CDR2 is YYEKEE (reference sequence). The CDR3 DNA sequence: TGTGCCAGCAGCTTGGGAGCGGACCATACCTACGAGCAGTACTTC. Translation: CASSLGADHTYEQYF.